A single sample is the source of the 24 T cell receptor beta chains below, sequenced in a study of low-dose radiotherapy and immunotherapy resistance in tumors. TRAV- and TRBV-specific primers, spanning alpha and beta chains, primed first-strand cDNA. TCRs were put through approximately 20 PCR cycles of amplification with Phusion. A constant-region primer and the V-primer adapter served as the primer pair. TCRdb reanalysed the reads using MiXCR and keeps one entry per CDR3 protein. The data contain tens of thousands of distinct CDR3 sequences, 15% to 20% of them singletons. Sample time point: before trial treatment. The sample was PBMCs, taken before treatment. The source of these receptors is a male donor with prostate cancer.

This clonotype has a handful of counts. The chain combines TRBV5-1 with TRBJ1-6, with unresolved D. The CDR3 totals 14 residues. CDR1 SGHRS and CDR2 YFSETQ come from the germline V gene. The V end was cut by 1 base, the J end by 5 bases, with 7 bases between. The chain's CDR3 is CASSLQDNNSPLHF. The DNA for the CDR3 is TGCGCCAGCAGCTTGCAGGATAATAATTCACCCCTCCACTTT.

This clonotype was seen ten or more times. The chain combines TRBV12-3 or TRBV12-4 with TRBJ2-2; D uncertain. The length of the CDR3 is 16 residues. V lost 2 bases to trimming and J lost 6 bases, with 16 bases between them. In DNA, the CDR3 is TGTGCCAGCAGTTTATCTACACCCCGGGCCGCCGGGGAGCTGTTTTTT. It is translated as CASSLSTPRAAGELFF.

In the case of this clonotype: A far larger clone is only one base removed, so a read error is likely. The V call is TRBV7-6, the J call TRBJ1-2; D is ambiguous. There are 13 residues in the CDR3. CDR1 and CDR2 from the germline V gene are SGHVS and FNYEAQ. CDR3: CAGSPATYGGYTF. DNA for the CDR3: TGTGCCGGCAGCCCCGCCACTTACGGGGGCTACACCTTC.

This clonotype has ten or more counts. The chain carries TRBV5-1 and TRBJ2-7; 7 bases line up with TRBD2. The CDR3 contains 16 residues. The V gene end was trimmed by 4 bases and the J gene end by 7 bases; junction bases not matched to a gene: 17. The germline V gene encodes CDR1 SGHRS and CDR2 YFSETQ. In DNA, the CDR3 is TGCGCCAGCAGCACGGGATTAGCGGGTGACTACTGGGAGCAGTACTTC. Translation gives CASSTGLAGDYWEQYF. Drawing the rest from reference TRBV5-1 and TRBJ2-7, the complete variable domain is KAGVTQTPRYLIKTRGQQVTLSCSPISGHRSVSWYQQTPGQGLQFLFEYFSETQRNKGNFPGRFSGRQFSNSRSEMNVSTLELGDSALYLCASSTGLAGDYWEQYFGPGTRLTVT.

This clonotype was found many times. CDR3 sequence: CSAGNNEQFF. The CDR3 bases are TGCAGTGCTGGGAACAATGAGCAGTTCTTC. J is TRBJ2-1 and V is TRBV20-1; D unresolved. The ends were cut back, 5 bases at V and 5 bases at J, with 4 bases in the middle. CDR1 and CDR2 from the germline V gene are DFQATT and SNEGSKA (reference sequence). The CDR3 totals 10 residues.

This clonotype was counted ten times or more. This sequence joins TRBV2 and TRBJ1-1; 7 bases map to TRBD1. Germline V CDR1 and CDR2: SNHLY, FYNNEI. The V gene end was trimmed by 6 bases and the J gene end by 1 base; junction bases not matched to a gene: 5. This CDR3 contains 14 residues. The CDR3 sequence: CASRKGQANTEAFF. The CDR3 DNA sequence: TGTGCCAGCAGGAAAGGACAGGCGAACACTGAAGCTTTCTTT.

The V call is TRBV24-1, the J call TRBJ2-1; no definite D call. The CDR3 totals 13 residues. Germline CDR1 and CDR2: KGHDR and SFDVKD. V gave up 3 bases and J gave up 9 bases, with 11 bases separating them. Here the CDR3 DNA reads TGTGCCACCAGTGATAGGACCTGGGGTGAGCAGTTCTTC. This sequence encodes CATSDRTWGEQFF.

A remark on this clonotype: This likely reflects a read error, since a far larger clone is one base away. The chain joins TRBV3-1 to TRBJ2-7, with TRBD2 matching over 8 bases. The V and J ends lost 4 bases and 7 bases, in that order; junction bases with no gene match: 15. Germline V gene lookup returns CDR1 LGHDT and CDR2 YNNKEL (reference sequence). The CDR3 length is 16 residues. The chain's CDR3 is CASSRAGGGTYNEQYF. The CDR3, as DNA: TGTGCCAGCAGCCGCGCGGGGGGTGGAACCTACAATGAGCAGTACTTC.

This clonotype was picked up many times. The genes are TRBV5-1 and TRBJ2-7; no definite D call. Germline V gives CDR1 SGHRS, CDR2 YFSETQ. CDR3 length equals 13 residues. V lost 0 bases to trimming and J lost 3 bases, with 7 bases between them. As DNA, the CDR3 is TGCGCCAGCAGCTTGGGGCTGGGCTACGAGCAGTACTTC. Its protein product is CASSLGLGYEQYF.

The chain employs TRBV6-6 and TRBJ2-7, with D possibly matching TRBD2 (6 bases). The CDR3 has 17 residues. From germline, CDR1 is MNHNY and CDR2 SVGAGI (reference sequence). Trimming removed 5 bases from V and 4 bases from J, with 24 bases in between. Here the CDR3 reads CASSDGGRRQAVYEQYF. The DNA of the CDR3 is TGTGCCAGCAGTGACGGGGGTCGGAGACAAGCGGTTTACGAGCAGTACTTC.

This clonotype was counted ten times or more. The gene calls are TRBV19 and TRBJ2-3; 9 nucleotides agree with TRBD1. Per germline, CDR1 LNHDA and CDR2 SQIVND (reference sequence). Trimming cost V 9 bases and J 0 bases; bases outside gene matches: 7. This CDR3 region has 15 residues. The CDR3, as DNA: TGTGCCAGCAGTCGTGGACAGGGGAGCACAGATACGCAGTATTTT. This encodes CASSRGQGSTDTQYF.

About this clonotype: With a far larger clone one base away, a read error is the likely cause. The chain recombines TRBV5-3 with TRBJ2-7; TRBD2 matches at 8 bases. TRBV5-3 is known as an ORF, though its function is uncertain. The length of the CDR3 is 15 residues. CDR3 in DNA: TGTGCCAGCAGCTTGGGGGGCGGGGGGTACAATGAGCAGTACTTC. It is translated as CASSLGGGGYNEQYF.

The chain has TRBV6-5 and TRBJ2-7; D may match TRBD1 or TRBD2 (5 bases each). The germline V and J ends were trimmed by 0 bases and 3 bases, with 12 bases remaining between them. The CDR3 runs 15 residues. Germline V gene sequence: CDR1 MNHEY, CDR2 SVGAGI. In DNA form, the CDR3 reads TGTGCCAGCAGTTACTCAGGGACGCAAAACTACGAGCAGTACTTC. Its protein product is CASSYSGTQNYEQYF.

The chain is built from TRBV7-9 and TRBJ1-1; no reliable D call. CDR3 length: 11 amino acids. The V gene lost 5 bases and the J gene lost 8 bases, with 9 bases spanning the gap. The germline gives CDR1 SEHNR, CDR2 FQNEAQ (reference sequence). The CDR3 coding sequence is TGTGCCAGCAGCCCCAGATCGGAAGCTTTCTTT. Protein product: CASSPRSEAFF. Drawing the rest from reference TRBV7-9 and TRBJ1-1, the complete variable domain is DTGVSQNPRHKITKRGQNVTFRCDPISEHNRLYWYRQTLGQGPEFLTYFQNEAQLEKSRLLSDRFSAERPKGSFSTLEIQRTEQGDSAMYLCASSPRSEAFFGQGTRLTVV.

This clonotype was recorded only once. Since a far larger clone is one base different, this is likely a read error. V gene TRBV5-1 combines with J gene TRBJ2-5; D is uncertain. Germline V gene lookup returns CDR1 SGHRS and CDR2 YFSETQ. Deletions cut 4 bases from V and 11 bases from J, with 18 bases between. The CDR3 consists of 13 residues. CDR3 loop: CASSGMVKNEQYF. As DNA, the CDR3 is TGCGCCAGCAGCGGGATGGTTAAGAATGAGCAGTACTTC.

This clonotype came up many times. The gene calls are TRBV29-1 and TRBJ2-5; TRBD1 agrees at 8 bases. The CDR3 spans 12 residues. Germline loops: CDR1 SQVTM, CDR2 ANQGSEA. J lost 7 bases, V lost 5 bases, and 6 bases had no gene match. The CDR3 region is CSVPGGLGTQYF. The CDR3 DNA reads as TGCAGCGTTCCAGGGGGCCTGGGGACCCAGTACTTC.

CDR3 region: CASSLTGAGTEAFF. The CDR3 DNA reads as TGTGCCAGCAGCTTGACAGGGGCGGGAACTGAAGCTTTCTTT. The chain carries TRBV7-9 and TRBJ1-1; 8 positions agree with TRBD1. The CDR3 sequence is 14 residues long. The trim removed 3 bases at V and 5 bases at J, leaving 5 bases unmatched. The germline gives CDR1 SEHNR, CDR2 FQNEAQ (reference sequence).

There are many counts of this clonotype. This chain connects TRBV20-1 to TRBJ2-7, with 7 bases aligning to TRBD1. V lost 6 bases and J lost 4; bases outside the gene matches: 6. This CDR3 is 12 amino acids long. The germline CDR1 and CDR2 sequences are DFQATT and SNEGSKA (reference sequence). CDR3 residues: CSAEQGSYEQYF. The CDR3 DNA follows: TGCAGTGCCGAACAGGGGAGTTACGAGCAGTACTTC.

This clonotype was detected ten times or more. This chain links TRBV5-1 with TRBJ2-3; no clear D gene. Germline V gene data show CDR1 as SGHRS and CDR2 as YFSETQ. V lost 4 bases, J lost 9 bases, and 15 bases lay in between. The CDR3 contains 13 residues. DNA for the CDR3: TGCGCCAGCAGCGCCTCCCTAGAAACAACGCAGTATTTT. Protein sequence: CASSASLETTQYF.

This clonotype was seen just once. Since a far larger clone is one base different, this is likely a read error. J is TRBJ2-1 and V is TRBV5-1; TRBD1 matches 11 bases. Germline assignment: CDR1 SGHRS and CDR2 YFSETQ. The CDR3 is made up of 16 amino acids. CDR3 sequence (DNA): TGTGCCAGCAGCTCGGACAGGGGGCTTCTCGGGGAAGAGCAGTTCTTC. It codes for CASSSDRGLLGEEQFF.

V and J are TRBV28 and TRBJ2-1, with 7 nucleotides matching TRBD2. Germline V gene data show CDR1 as MDHEN and CDR2 as SYDVKM. The CDR3 extends over 17 amino acids. Trimming removed 3 bases from V and 9 bases from J; junction bases left unmatched: 17. The CDR3 protein is CASSFSSGSGRRGEQFF. As DNA, the CDR3 is TGTGCCAGCAGTTTTAGTTCGGGTTCCGGGAGGAGGGGTGAGCAGTTCTTC.

Details on this clonotype: This could be a read error, since a much larger clone is one nucleotide away. The chain is built from TRBV7-3 and TRBJ2-3; 7 bases agree with TRBD1. The germline V gene encodes CDR1 SGHTA and CDR2 FQGTGA. Trimming cost V 7 bases and J 0 bases; bases outside gene matches: 10. The CDR3 spans 16 residues. The CDR3 sequence: CASTPRTGTSTDTQYF. CDR3 DNA sequence: TGTGCCAGCACCCCCCGGACAGGAACTAGCACAGATACGCAGTATTTT.

This clonotype was recorded at least ten times. A junction end diverges from the germline sequence, so it may reflect a read error. The chain joins TRBV5-4 to TRBJ1-5; no clear D. The CDR3 extends over 13 amino acids. Germline CDR1 is SGHNT and CDR2 is YYREEE (reference sequence). The CDR3 DNA sequence: TGCGCCAGCAGCGCTAATAGCAATCAGCCCCAGCATTTT. This codes for CASSANSNQPQHF.

The chain joins TRBV5-4 to TRBJ2-6, with D perhaps TRBD2 (6 bases). CDR3 length: 15 amino acids. Germline assignment: CDR1 SGHNT and CDR2 YYREEE (reference sequence). Trimming shortened V by 2 bases and J by 1 base, and 7 bases separated the two germline ends. CDR3 sequence (DNA): TGTGCCAGCAGCTTTGGGGGGTCTGGGGCCAACGTCCTGACTTTC. It encodes CASSFGGSGANVLTF.